One T cell receptor (beta chain) is described in this entry. Its antigen remains unknown. This sample was taken from a study of cytomegalovirus exposure and HLA in healthy donors. Notes on the study in general: Rates of TCR association differed by HLA locus in a later analysis, with DRB1 highest and HLA-C lowest. Within an earlier analysis, most TCR beta V segments proved productive either about 90% or about 30% of the time.

PCR involved 60 Vbeta and 13 Jbeta primers. The data were produced by immunoSEQ multiplex PCR, yet TCRdb's version contains in-frame clones alone and is incomplete. Of some 66,000 clones in the sample, 80% to 90% were seen once. Trimming cost V 4 bases and J 7 bases, with 14 bases left between them. This CDR3 has 14 amino acids. Germline CDR1 is LNHNV and CDR2 is YYDKDF (reference sequence). The genes are TRBV15 and TRBJ1-5; D is perhaps TRBD1 (6 bases). The TCR comes from a woman in her thirties in good health and CMV-seronegative. The source material was PBMCs. The CDR3 DNA reads as TGTGCCACCAGCAAAGACAGGAATCGACAGCCCCAGCATTTT. Translated, it gives CATSKDRNRQPQHF.